The clone carrying this T cell receptor beta chain was counted ten times or more. During its preparation, the TCRbeta library received unique molecular identifiers. In TCRdb, the PCR reads were re-called with MiXCR into one record per CDR3 protein. The table lists hundreds of thousands of distinct CDR3 sequences, roughly 15% of them singletons. Looked up from germline, CDR1 is ENHRY and CDR2 is SYGVKD. The CDR3 sequence is 16 residues long. J was trimmed by 5 bases and V by 3 bases; bases with no gene match: 11. The data were taken from a study of T-cell reconstitution after alpha-beta-depleted transplantation in children.

This chain joins TRBV10-3 and TRBJ2-3, with 7 bases that match TRBD2. The clonotype comes from a human donor who donated a stem cell graft to a child with acute myeloid leukemia. Sequenced material: PBMCs from the stem cell graft donor, taken from the stem cell graft. In DNA, the CDR3 is TGTGCCATCAGTGAAGGTCCAGCGGGACCAGAAGATACGCAGTATTTT. It encodes CAISEGPAGPEDTQYF.